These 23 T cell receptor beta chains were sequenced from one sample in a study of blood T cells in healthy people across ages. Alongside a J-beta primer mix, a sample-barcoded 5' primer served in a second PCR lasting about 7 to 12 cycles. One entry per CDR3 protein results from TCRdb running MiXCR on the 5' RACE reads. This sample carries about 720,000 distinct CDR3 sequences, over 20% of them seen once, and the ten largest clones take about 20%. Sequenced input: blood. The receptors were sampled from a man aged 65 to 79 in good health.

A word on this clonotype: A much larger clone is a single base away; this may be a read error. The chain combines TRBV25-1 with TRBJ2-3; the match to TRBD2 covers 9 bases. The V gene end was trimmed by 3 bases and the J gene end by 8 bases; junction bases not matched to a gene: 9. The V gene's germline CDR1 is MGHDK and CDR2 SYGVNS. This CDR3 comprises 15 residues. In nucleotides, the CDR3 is TGTGCCAGCAGTGATGTTAGCGGGAGTATCGGTACGCAGTATTTT. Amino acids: CASSDVSGSIGTQYF.

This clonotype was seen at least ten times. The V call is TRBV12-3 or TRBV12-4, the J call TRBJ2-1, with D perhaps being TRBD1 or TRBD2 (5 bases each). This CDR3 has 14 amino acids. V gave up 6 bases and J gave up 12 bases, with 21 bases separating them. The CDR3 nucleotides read TGTGCCAGCAGACTACAATTAAGAGGGGATGGGCAGTTCTTC. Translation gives CASRLQLRGDGQFF.

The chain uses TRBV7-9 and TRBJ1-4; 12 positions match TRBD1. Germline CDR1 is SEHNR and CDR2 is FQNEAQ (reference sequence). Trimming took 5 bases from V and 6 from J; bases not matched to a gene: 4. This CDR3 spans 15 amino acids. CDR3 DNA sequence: TGTGCCAGCAGCCCGGGACAGGGGGCGCATGAAAAACTGTTTTTT. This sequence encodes CASSPGQGAHEKLFF.

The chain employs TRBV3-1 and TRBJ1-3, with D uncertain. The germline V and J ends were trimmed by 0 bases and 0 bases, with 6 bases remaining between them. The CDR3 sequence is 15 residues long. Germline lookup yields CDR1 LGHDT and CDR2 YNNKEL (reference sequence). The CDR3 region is CASSQDIFSGNTIYF. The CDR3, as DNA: TGTGCCAGCAGCCAAGACATTTTCTCTGGAAACACCATATATTTT.

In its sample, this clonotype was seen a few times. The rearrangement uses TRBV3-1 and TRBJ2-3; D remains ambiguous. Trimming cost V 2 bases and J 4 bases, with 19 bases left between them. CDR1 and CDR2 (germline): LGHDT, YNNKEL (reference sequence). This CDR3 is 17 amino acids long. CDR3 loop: CASSQPLNHTSSDTQYF. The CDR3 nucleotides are TGTGCCAGCAGCCAACCTCTAAACCATACATCCTCAGATACGCAGTATTTT.

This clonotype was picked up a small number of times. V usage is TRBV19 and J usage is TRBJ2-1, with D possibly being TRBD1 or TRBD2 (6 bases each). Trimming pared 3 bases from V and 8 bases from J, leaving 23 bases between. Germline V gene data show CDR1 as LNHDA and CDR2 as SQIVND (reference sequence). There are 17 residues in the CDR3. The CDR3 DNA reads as TGTGCCAGTAGTATCACTTTTAGCGGTGGGGGCCGCGATGAGCAGTTCTTC. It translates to CASSITFSGGGRDEQFF.

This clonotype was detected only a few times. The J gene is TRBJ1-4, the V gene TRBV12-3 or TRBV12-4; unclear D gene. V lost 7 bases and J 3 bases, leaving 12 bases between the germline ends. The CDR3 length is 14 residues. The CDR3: CASTRRWANEKLFF. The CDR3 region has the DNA TGTGCCAGCACCCGACGGTGGGCTAATGAAAAACTGTTTTTT.

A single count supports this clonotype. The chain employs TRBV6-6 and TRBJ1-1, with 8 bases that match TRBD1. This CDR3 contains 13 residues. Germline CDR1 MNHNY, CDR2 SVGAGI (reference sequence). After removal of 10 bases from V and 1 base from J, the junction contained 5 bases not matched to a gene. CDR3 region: CANRGSQNTEAFF. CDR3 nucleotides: TGTGCCAACAGGGGGAGTCAGAACACTGAAGCTTTCTTT.

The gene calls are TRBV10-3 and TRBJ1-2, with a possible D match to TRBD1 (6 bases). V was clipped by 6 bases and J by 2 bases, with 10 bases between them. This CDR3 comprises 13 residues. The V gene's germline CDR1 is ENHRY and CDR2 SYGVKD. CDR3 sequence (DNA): TGTGCCATCAGACTTGGACAGAACTATGGCTACACCTTC. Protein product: CAIRLGQNYGYTF.

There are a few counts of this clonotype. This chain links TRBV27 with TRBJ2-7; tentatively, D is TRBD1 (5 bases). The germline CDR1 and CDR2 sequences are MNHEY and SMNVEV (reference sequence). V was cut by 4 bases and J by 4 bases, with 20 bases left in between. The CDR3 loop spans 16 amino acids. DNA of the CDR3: TGTGCCAGCAGTTCGCCTGGCGGCCAGGGTGATTACGAGCAGTACGTC. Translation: CASSSPGGQGDYEQYV.

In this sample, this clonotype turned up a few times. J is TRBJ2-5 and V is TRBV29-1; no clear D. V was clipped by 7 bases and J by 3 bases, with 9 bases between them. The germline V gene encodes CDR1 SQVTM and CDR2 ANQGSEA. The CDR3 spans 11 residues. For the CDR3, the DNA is TGCAGCGGTGGCTCTGAAGAGACCCAGTACTTC. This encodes CSGGSEETQYF.

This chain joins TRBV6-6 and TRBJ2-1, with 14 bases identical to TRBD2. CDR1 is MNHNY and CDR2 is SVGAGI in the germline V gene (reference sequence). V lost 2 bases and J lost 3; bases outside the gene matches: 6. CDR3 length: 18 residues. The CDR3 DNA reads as TGTGCCAGCAGTTACCGACTAGCGGGAGGGCGCGGCTACAATGAGCAGTTCTTC. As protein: CASSYRLAGGRGYNEQFF.

CDR3 sequence (DNA): TGCGCCAGCAGCAGCCTCGATAGCGGGGGTAGCACAGATACGCAGTATTTT. Protein sequence: CASSSLDSGGSTDTQYF. The chain combines TRBV4-1 with TRBJ2-3; 9 bases are shared with TRBD2. V lost 5 bases and J lost 0; bases outside the gene matches: 9. Per germline, CDR1 MGHRA and CDR2 YSYEKL. This CDR3 contains 17 residues.

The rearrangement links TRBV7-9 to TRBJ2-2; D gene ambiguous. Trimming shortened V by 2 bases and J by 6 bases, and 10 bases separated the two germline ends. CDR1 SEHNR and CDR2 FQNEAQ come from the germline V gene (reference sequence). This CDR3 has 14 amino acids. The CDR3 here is CASSLILNAGELFF. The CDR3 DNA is TGTGCCAGCAGCTTAATCCTTAATGCCGGGGAGCTGTTTTTT.

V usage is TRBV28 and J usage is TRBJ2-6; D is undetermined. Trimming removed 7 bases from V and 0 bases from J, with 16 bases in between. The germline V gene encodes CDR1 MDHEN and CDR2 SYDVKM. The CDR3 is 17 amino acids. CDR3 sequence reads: CASTRPPGASGANVLTF. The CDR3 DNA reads TGTGCCAGCACTCGCCCACCGGGCGCCTCTGGGGCCAACGTCCTGACTTTC.

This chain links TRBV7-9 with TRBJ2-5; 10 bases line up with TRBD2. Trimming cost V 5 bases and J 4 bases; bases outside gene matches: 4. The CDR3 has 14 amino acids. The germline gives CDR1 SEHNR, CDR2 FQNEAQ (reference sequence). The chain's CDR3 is CASSPPSGRETQYF. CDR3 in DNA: TGTGCCAGCAGCCCACCTAGCGGGAGAGAGACCCAGTACTTC.

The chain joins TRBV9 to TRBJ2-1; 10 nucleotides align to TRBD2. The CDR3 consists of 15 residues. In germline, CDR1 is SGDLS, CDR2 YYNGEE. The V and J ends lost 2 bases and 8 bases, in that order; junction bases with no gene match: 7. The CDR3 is CASSVLAGVMDEQFF. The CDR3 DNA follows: TGTGCCAGCAGCGTCCTAGCGGGAGTAATGGATGAGCAGTTCTTC.

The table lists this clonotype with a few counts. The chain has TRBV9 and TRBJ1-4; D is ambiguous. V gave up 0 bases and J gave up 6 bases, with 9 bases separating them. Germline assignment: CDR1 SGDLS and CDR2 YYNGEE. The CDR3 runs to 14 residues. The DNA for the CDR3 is TGTGCCAGCAGCGTAGGGGCCAGCCATGAAAAACTGTTTTTT. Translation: CASSVGASHEKLFF.

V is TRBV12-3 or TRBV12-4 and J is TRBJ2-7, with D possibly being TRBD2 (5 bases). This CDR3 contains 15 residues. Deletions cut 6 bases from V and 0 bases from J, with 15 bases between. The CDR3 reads CASRRGAVSSYEQYF. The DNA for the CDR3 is TGTGCCAGCAGAAGAGGAGCGGTGAGCTCCTACGAGCAGTACTTC.

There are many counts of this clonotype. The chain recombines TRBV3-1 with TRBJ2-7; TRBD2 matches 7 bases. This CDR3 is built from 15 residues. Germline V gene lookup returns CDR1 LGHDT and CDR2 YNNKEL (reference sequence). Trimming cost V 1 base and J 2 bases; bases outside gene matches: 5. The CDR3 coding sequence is TGTGCCAGCAGCCAAGCGGGGGGTCTGGCCTACGAGCAGTACTTC. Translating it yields CASSQAGGLAYEQYF.

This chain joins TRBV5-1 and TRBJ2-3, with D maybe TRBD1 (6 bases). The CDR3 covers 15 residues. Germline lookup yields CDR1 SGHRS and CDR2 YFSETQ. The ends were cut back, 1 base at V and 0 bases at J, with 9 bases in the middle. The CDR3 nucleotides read TGCGCCAGCAGCTTGTGGACAGCTAGCACAGATACGCAGTATTTT. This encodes CASSLWTASTDTQYF.

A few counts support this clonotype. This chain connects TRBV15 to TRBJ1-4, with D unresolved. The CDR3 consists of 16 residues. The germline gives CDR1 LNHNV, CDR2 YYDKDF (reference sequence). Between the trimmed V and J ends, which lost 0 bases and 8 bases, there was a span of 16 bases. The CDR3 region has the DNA TGTGCCACCAGCAGAGATCGATCCGGGGTCGGGGAAAAACTGTTTTTT. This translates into CATSRDRSGVGEKLFF.

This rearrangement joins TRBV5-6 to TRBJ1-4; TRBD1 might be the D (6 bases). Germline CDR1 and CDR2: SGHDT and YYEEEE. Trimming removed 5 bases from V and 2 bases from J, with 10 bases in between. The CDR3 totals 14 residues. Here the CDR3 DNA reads TGTGCCAGCAGGGAAACAGGGACTAATGAAAAACTGTTTTTT. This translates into CASRETGTNEKLFF.